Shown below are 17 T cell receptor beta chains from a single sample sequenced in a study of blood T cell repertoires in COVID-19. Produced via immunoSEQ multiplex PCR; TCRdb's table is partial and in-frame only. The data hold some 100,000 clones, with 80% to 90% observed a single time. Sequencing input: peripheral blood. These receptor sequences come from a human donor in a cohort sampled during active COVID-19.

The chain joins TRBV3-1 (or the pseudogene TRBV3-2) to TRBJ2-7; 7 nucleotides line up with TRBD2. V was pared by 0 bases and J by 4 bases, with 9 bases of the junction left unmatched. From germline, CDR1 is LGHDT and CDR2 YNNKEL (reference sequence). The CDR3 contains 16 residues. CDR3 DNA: TGTGCCAGCAGCCAAGATAGTAGCAGCGGGGCATACGAGCAGTACTTC. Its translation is CASSQDSSSGAYEQYF.

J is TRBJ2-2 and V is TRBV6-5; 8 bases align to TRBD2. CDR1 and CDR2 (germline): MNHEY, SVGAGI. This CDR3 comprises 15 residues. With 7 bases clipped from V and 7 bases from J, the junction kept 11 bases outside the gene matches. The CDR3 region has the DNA TGTGCCAGCACAGGTGGGCGGGGGGCGGTCGGGGAGCTGTTTTTT. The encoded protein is CASTGGRGAVGELFF.

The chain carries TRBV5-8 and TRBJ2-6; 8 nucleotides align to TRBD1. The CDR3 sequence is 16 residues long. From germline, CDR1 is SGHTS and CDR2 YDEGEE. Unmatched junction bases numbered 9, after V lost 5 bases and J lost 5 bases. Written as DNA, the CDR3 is TGTGCCAGCAGACTGTCTCAGGGGGCCAGGGCCAACGTCCTGACTTTC. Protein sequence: CASRLSQGARANVLTF.

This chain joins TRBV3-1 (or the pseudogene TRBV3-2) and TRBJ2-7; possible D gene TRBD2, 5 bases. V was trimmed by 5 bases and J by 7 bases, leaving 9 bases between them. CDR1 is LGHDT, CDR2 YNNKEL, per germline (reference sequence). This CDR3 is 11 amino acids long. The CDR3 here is CASSDTREQYF. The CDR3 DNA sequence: TGTGCCAGCAGCGACACTAGGGAGCAGTACTTC.

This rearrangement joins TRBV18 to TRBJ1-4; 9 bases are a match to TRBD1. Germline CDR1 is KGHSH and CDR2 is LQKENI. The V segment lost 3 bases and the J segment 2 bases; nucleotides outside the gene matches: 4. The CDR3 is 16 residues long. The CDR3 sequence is CASSPRTGDTNEKLFF. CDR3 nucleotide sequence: TGTGCCAGCTCACCCAGGACAGGGGACACTAATGAAAAACTGTTTTTT. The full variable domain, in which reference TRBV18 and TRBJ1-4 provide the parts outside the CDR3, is NAGVMQNPRHLVRRRGQEARLRCSPMKGHSHVYWYRQLPEEGLKFMVYLQKENIIDESGMPKERFSAEFPKEGPSILRIQQVVRGDSAAYFCASSPRTGDTNEKLFFGSGTQLSVL.

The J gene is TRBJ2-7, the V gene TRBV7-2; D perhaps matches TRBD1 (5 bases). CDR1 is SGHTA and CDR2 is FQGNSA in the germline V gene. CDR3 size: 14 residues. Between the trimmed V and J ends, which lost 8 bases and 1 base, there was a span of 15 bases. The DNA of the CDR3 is TGTGCCAGCCAGACAGCGCAAAAATCCTACGAGCAGTACTTC. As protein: CASQTAQKSYEQYF. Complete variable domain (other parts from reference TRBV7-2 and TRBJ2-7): GAGVSQSPSNKVTEKGKDVELRCDPISGHTALYWYRQSLGQGLEFLIYFQGNSAPDKSGLPSDRFSAERTGGSVSTLTIQRTQQEDSAVYLCASQTAQKSYEQYFGPGTRLTVT.

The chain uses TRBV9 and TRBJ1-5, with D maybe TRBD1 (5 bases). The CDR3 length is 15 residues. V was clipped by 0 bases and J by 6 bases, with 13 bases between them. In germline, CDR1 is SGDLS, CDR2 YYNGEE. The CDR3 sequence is CASSVDGRGSQPQHF. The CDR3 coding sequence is TGTGCCAGCAGCGTAGACGGAAGGGGTAGTCAGCCCCAGCATTTT.

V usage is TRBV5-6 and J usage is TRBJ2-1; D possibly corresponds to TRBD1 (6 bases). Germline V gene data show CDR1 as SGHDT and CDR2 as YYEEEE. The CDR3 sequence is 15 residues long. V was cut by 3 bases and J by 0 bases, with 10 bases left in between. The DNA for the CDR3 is TGTGCCAGCAGCTCCGGACAGTCCTCCTACAATGAGCAGTTCTTC. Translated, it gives CASSSGQSSYNEQFF.

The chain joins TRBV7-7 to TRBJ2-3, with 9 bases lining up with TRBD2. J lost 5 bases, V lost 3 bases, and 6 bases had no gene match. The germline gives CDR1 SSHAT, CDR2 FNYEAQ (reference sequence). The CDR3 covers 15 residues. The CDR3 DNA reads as TGTGCCAGCAGCTTGGCGGGGGGGGCCCAAGATACGCAGTATTTT. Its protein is CASSLAGGAQDTQYF.

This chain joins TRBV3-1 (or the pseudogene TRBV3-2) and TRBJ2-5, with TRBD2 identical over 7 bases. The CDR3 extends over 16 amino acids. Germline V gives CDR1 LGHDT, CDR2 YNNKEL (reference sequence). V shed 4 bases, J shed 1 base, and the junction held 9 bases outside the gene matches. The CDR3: CASSLRDYLSQETQYF. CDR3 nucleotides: TGTGCCAGCAGCCTCCGGGACTACCTTTCCCAAGAGACCCAGTACTTC.

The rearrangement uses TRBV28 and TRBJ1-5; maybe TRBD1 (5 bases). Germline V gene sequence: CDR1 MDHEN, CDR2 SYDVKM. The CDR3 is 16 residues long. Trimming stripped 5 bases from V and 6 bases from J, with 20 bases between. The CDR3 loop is CASSVAGGGTFQPQHF. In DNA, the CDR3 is TGTGCCAGCAGTGTTGCGGGGGGGGGAACCTTTCAGCCCCAGCATTTT. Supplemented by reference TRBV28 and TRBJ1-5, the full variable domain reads DVKVTQSSRYLVKRTGEKVFLECVQDMDHENMFWYRQDPGLGLRLIYFSYDVKMKEKGDIPEGYSVSREKKERFSLILESASTNQTSMYLCASSVAGGGTFQPQHFGDGTRLSIL.

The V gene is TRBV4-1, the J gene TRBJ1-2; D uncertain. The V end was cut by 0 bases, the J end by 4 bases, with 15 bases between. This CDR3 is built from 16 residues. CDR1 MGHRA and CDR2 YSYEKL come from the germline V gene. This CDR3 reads CASSQDLRLQLYGYTF. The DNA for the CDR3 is TGCGCCAGCAGCCAAGACCTTAGATTACAGCTCTATGGCTACACCTTC.

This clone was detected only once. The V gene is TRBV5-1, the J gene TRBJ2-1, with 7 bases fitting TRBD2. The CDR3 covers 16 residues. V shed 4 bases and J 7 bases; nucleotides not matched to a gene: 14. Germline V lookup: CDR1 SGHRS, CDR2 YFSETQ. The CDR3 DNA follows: TGCGCCAGCAGCCACCAACCTAGCGAGGGAGGGAATGAGCAGTTCTTC. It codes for CASSHQPSEGGNEQFF. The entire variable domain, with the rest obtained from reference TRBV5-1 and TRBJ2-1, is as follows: KAGVTQTPRYLIKTRGQQVTLSCSPISGHRSVSWYQQTPGQGLQFLFEYFSETQRNKGNFPGRFSGRQFSNSRSEMNVSTLELGDSALYLCASSHQPSEGGNEQFFGPGTRLTVL.

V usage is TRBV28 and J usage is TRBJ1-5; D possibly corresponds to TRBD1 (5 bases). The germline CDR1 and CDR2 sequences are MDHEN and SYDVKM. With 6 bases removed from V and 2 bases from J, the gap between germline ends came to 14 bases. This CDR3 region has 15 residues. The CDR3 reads CASSPQGLGNQPQHF. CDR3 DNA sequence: TGTGCCAGCAGCCCGCAGGGACTCGGCAATCAGCCCCAGCATTTT. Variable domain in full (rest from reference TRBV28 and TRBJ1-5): DVKVTQSSRYLVKRTGEKVFLECVQDMDHENMFWYRQDPGLGLRLIYFSYDVKMKEKGDIPEGYSVSREKKERFSLILESASTNQTSMYLCASSPQGLGNQPQHFGDGTRLSIL.

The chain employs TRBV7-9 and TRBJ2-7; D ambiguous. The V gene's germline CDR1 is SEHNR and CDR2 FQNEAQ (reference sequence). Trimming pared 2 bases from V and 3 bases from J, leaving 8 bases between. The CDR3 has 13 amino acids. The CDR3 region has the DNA TGTGCCAGCAGCTTACCACACCTCTACGAGCAGTACTTC. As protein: CASSLPHLYEQYF.

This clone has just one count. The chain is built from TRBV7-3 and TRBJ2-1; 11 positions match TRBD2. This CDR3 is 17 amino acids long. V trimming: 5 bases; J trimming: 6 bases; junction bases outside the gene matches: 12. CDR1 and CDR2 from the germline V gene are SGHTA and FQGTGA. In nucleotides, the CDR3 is TGTGCCAGCAGCCCCTCCGGGGTGACTAGCGGGGTCAATGAGCAGTTCTTC. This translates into CASSPSGVTSGVNEQFF.

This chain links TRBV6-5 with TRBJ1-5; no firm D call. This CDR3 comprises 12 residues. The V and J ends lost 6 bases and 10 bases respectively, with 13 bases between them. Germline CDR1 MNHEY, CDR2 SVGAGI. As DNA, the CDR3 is TGTGCCAGCAGCAGAAATGGTGCTCCCCAGCATTTT. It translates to CASSRNGAPQHF.